This T cell receptor beta chain was sequenced for a study of blood T cell repertoires in COVID-19. Whole-study context: Both acute and convalescent COVID-19 samples were obtained from the United States, Italy and Spain. In each case, the material was cDNA or gDNA derived from T cells, B-cell-depleted T cells, or PBMCs.

The CDR3 runs to 15 residues. CDR1 and CDR2 from the germline V gene are SGHRS and YFSETQ. Trimming at V came to 2 bases and at J to 1 base, leaving 5 bases not matched to a gene. The authors' processing: Cell counts per sample came from amplifying reference gene primers. Profiled with immunoSEQ multiplex PCR; TCRdb holds only in-frame clones, not every one. V and J calls and clone size are copied from that table; D and trimming were computed from the DNA. The sample yields under 20,000 clones, over 70% seen once. The sample taken for sequencing was peripheral blood. This receptor was identified in a man older than 75 with acute or convalescent COVID-19. The chain recombines TRBV5-1 with TRBJ1-1; 7 bases agree with TRBD1. For the CDR3, the DNA is TGCGCCAGCAGCTTCCGACAGGGATCGAACACTGAAGCTTTCTTT. It encodes CASSFRQGSNTEAFF.